This paragraph covers one TCR beta chain sequence. The assay was immunoSEQ multiplex PCR, and TCRdb's table has in-frame clones only and misses some. The profile shows approximately 450,000 clones, around 87% of them singletons. V gave up 4 bases and J gave up 6 bases; unmatched junction bases: 12. The CDR3 extends over 16 amino acids. Germline V gene data show CDR1 as KGHDR and CDR2 as SFDVKD. The sample is drawn from a study of blood T cell repertoires in COVID-19. The receptor was derived from a man aged 25-40 years who had recovered from COVID-19. The sample taken for sequencing was PBMCs or T cells enriched from blood (not recorded which). The gene calls are TRBV24-1 and TRBJ1-1; TRBD1 aligns across 8 bases. The CDR3 DNA reads TGTGCCACCAGTGAGGGCCGGACAGGGAGGAGATCTGAAGCTTTCTTT. Protein: CATSEGRTGRRSEAFF.